Sequencing of this T cell receptor (beta chain) was carried out in a study of glioma-infiltrating T cells. In this sample, this clonotype turned up a few times. Its specificity is unknown. Findings and limits, study-wide: Gliomas, especially low-grade, showed above-expected tissue-blood divergence; non-neoplastic patients showed below. Very few CDR3 sequences were shared between tissue and blood.

The iRepertoire nested amplicon-rescue multiplex PCR amplified TCR alpha and beta CDR3s from RNA. Tissue mRNA or PBMC total RNA, roughly 100-400 ng, went into one-step reverse transcription and amplification. A single record per CDR3 protein comes from TCRdb applying MiXCR to the multiplex PCR reads. The table includes about 99,000 distinct CDR3 sequences, roughly 30% detected once. This receptor was obtained from a human donor with low-grade glioma or glioblastoma, undergoing nonglioma brain surgery, or in good health (not recorded which). Sequencing was done on a sample of glioma tissue, nonneoplastic brain tissue, or PBMCs (not recorded which).

In nucleotides, the CDR3 is TGTGCCAGCAGCCAAGCGCTAGCGGGGTGGACCCAGTACTTC. This codes for CASSQALAGWTQYF. The V call is TRBV14, the J call TRBJ2-5; 9 nucleotides match TRBD2. Germline lookup yields CDR1 SGHDN and CDR2 FVKESK. Trimming cost V 1 base and J 7 bases; bases outside gene matches: 4. The CDR3 totals 14 residues.